This record concerns one T cell receptor beta chain sequence. The antigen is not known. The CDR3 is 16 residues long. The V gene lost 3 bases and the J gene lost 4 bases, with 17 bases spanning the gap. Germline V gene sequence: CDR1 SGHDT, CDR2 YYEEEE. CD45RO-negative cells were positively selected for CCR7, leaving out terminally differentiated effector memory CD45RA+ cells. Donors, without exception, were Caucasian adults residing in Nashville, Tennessee. These data come from a study of shared clonotypes between healthy human individuals. About the research overall: Three plates were used per donor for CD4 naive, three for CD4 memory, two for CD8 naive and one for CD8 memory. Findings of the study overall: Unshared clonotypes carried lower generation probabilities than those common to all four donors. Donors were few, which limited the genetic and exposure-history diversity represented.

Assay: immunoSEQ multiplex PCR; the TCRdb copy retains only in-frame clones and omits some. The data contain about 1.9 million clones, about 93% of them seen just once; the ten biggest clones take up approximately 1.7%. The sequence was collected from a man between 18 and 29 years old in good health. Some clones in this sample may be carry-over from other donors' samples. Sequences were obtained from naive CD8+ T cells from PBMCs. The chain has TRBV5-6 and TRBJ2-1; maybe TRBD1 (6 bases). CDR3 bases: TGTGCCAGCAGCTCTAGAACAGGGTGGGAGTACAATGAGCAGTTCTTC. Its translation is CASSSRTGWEYNEQFF.